The clone carrying this T cell receptor beta chain was seen only a few times. These data originate in a study of patients and donors after allogeneic stem cell transplantation. This CDR3 is built from 14 residues. J lost 6 bases, V lost 6 bases, and 2 bases had no gene match. In TCRdb, the RT-PCR reads were re-called with MiXCR into one record per CDR3 protein. The sample lists 70,000 to 85,000 distinct CDR3 sequences, around a quarter occurring once. The chain carries TRBV12-3 or TRBV12-4 and TRBJ2-1; 13 nucleotides align to TRBD2. The specimen was blood, either unsorted or a sorted T cell fraction (not recorded which). The receptor's source is a human donor who was either an allogeneic HSCT recipient or a stem cell or donor lymphocyte infusion donor (not recorded which). It is not recorded whose cells these are; they may come from a transplant donor. In DNA form, the CDR3 reads TGTGCCAGCAGGCGACTAGCGGGGGGCAATGAGCAGTTCTTC. Its translation: CASRRLAGGNEQFF.